A single sample is the source of the 14 T cell receptor beta chains below, sequenced in a study of memory CD4+ T cells and cytomegalovirus serostatus. The sort gate was single viable CD3+CD4+CD8-CD45RO+ cells for memory CD4+ T cells. This table comes from immunoSEQ multiplex PCR, and its TCRdb copy is limited to in-frame clones, with some not included. The table includes tens of thousands of clones, approximately 80% detected once. Input material: memory CD4+ T cells from blood. The receptors were gathered from an adult in good health and CMV-seronegative.

The chain links TRBV5-6 to TRBJ1-1; weak D call: TRBD1 (5 bases). The V gene lost 1 base and the J gene lost 1 base, with 11 bases spanning the gap. Germline V gene lookup returns CDR1 SGHDT and CDR2 YYEEEE. The CDR3 sequence is 15 residues long. This chain's CDR3 is CASSLRDRGNTEAFF. The CDR3 nucleotides read TGTGCCAGCAGCTTGAGGGACCGTGGGAACACTGAAGCTTTCTTT.

The V and J genes are TRBV27 and TRBJ2-4; a weak D match, TRBD1 (5 bases). The CDR3 covers 13 residues. Germline-derived CDR1 and CDR2 are MNHEY and SMNVEV (reference sequence). V lost 4 bases to trimming and J lost 7 bases, with 11 bases between them. CDR3 DNA sequence: TGTGCCAGCAGTTCAGATCAGGGTAACATTCAGTACTTC. Translation gives CASSSDQGNIQYF.

For this clone: Within the sample, other DNA sequences also encode this same CDR3. This rearrangement joins TRBV5-1 to TRBJ1-1; TRBD1 matches 8 bases. This CDR3 is built from 14 residues. Germline CDR1 SGHRS, CDR2 YFSETQ. The V segment lost 4 bases and the J segment 2 bases; nucleotides outside the gene matches: 4. The DNA for the CDR3 is TGCGCCAGCAGCCGAGACAGGGGAAACACTGAAGCTTTCTTT. It is translated as CASSRDRGNTEAFF.

The rearrangement links TRBV28 to TRBJ1-2; D gene uncertain. This CDR3 comprises 15 residues. With 2 bases removed from V and 8 bases from J, the gap between germline ends came to 18 bases. CDR1 is MDHEN, CDR2 SYDVKM, per germline. For the CDR3, the DNA is TGTGCCAGCAGTTTAGTGGCCGGGCTTTTGGGAGGCTACACCTTC. It specifies CASSLVAGLLGGYTF.

This clone appeared a few times. The chain combines TRBV6-5 with TRBJ2-2; TRBD1 matches at 11 bases. V was clipped by 4 bases and J by 5 bases; unmatched bases: 6. CDR1 MNHEY and CDR2 SVGAGI come from the germline V gene. The CDR3 extends over 16 amino acids. The CDR3, as DNA: TGTGCCAGCAGTTCGGAAGGGACAGGGGGAACCGGGGAGCTGTTTTTT. It yields the protein CASSSEGTGGTGELFF.

This chain connects TRBV25-1 to TRBJ2-1; possibly TRBD1 for D (7 bases). Germline CDR1 and CDR2: MGHDK and SYGVNS. Deletions cut 4 bases from V and 4 bases from J, with 14 bases between. The CDR3 is 15 residues long. CDR3 sequence (DNA): TGTGCCAGCAGTGCCGACAGGGCGGGGTACAATGAGCAGTTCTTC. Protein sequence: CASSADRAGYNEQFF. The full variable domain, in which reference TRBV25-1 and TRBJ2-1 provide the parts outside the CDR3, is EADIYQTPRYLVIGTGKKITLECSQTMGHDKMYWYQQDPGMELHLIHYSYGVNSTEKGDLSSESTVSRIRTEHFPLTLESARPSHTSQYLCASSADRAGYNEQFFGPGTRLTVL.

V and J are TRBV11-2 and TRBJ1-2, with D possibly TRBD1 on 6 matching bases. This CDR3 has 14 residues. V was pared by 1 base and J by 4 bases, with 10 bases between. Looked up from germline, CDR1 is SGHAT and CDR2 is FQNNGV. In DNA form, the CDR3 reads TGTGCCAGCAGCTTAGGCAAAGGGGGCTATGGCTACACCTTC. Its translation is CASSLGKGGYGYTF.

CDR3 in amino acids: CAISPTGSDTQYF. Here the CDR3 DNA reads TGTGCCATCAGTCCGACAGGTTCAGATACGCAGTATTTT. The chain carries TRBV10-3 and TRBJ2-3; perhaps TRBD1 as D (6 bases). V was trimmed by 5 bases and J by 4 bases, leaving 10 bases between them. The V gene's germline CDR1 is ENHRY and CDR2 SYGVKD. The CDR3 is 13 amino acids.

J is TRBJ1-5 and V is TRBV15; 9 bases agree with TRBD1. Germline V CDR1 and CDR2: LNHNV, YYDKDF (reference sequence). The CDR3 extends over 15 amino acids. V lost 0 bases and J lost 9; bases outside the gene matches: 6. In nucleotides, the CDR3 is TGTGCCACCAGCAGAGATGGGACAGGGAGTCGGCCCCAGCATTTT. It encodes CATSRDGTGSRPQHF.

With respect to this clone: One junction end does not reproduce the germline sequence, and a read error may be involved. The chain links TRBV7-9 to TRBJ2-2; the D gene is possibly TRBD1 (6 bases). This CDR3 comprises 15 residues. Germline V gene sequence: CDR1 SEHNR, CDR2 FQNEAQ (reference sequence). The DNA of the CDR3 is TGTGCCAGCAGCACCAACTTTGGGGGCACCGGGGAGCCGTTTTTT. Translated: CASSTNFGGTGEPFF.

This clone has a handful of counts. This rearrangement joins TRBV19 to TRBJ1-4; possibly TRBD1 for D (5 bases). Germline V lookup: CDR1 LNHDA, CDR2 SQIVND (reference sequence). Trimming pared 6 bases from V and 3 bases from J, leaving 14 bases between. The length of the CDR3 is 15 residues. The CDR3 nucleotides are TGTGCCAGTAGCAACCAGGGCTGGGCTAATGAAAAACTGTTTTTT. Its translation: CASSNQGWANEKLFF.

The chain joins TRBV5-6 to TRBJ1-1, with unresolved D. CDR1 and CDR2 (germline): SGHDT, YYEEEE. V lost 1 base, J lost 9 bases, and 10 bases lay in between. The CDR3 has 12 residues. CDR3 DNA sequence: TGTGCCAGCAGCTTGTCACACGGGAAAGCTTTCTTT. Amino acids: CASSLSHGKAFF.

The chain recombines TRBV18 with TRBJ1-2; D is uncertain. The CDR3 has 13 amino acids. CDR1 and CDR2 (germline): KGHSH, LQKENI. V was clipped by 5 bases and J by 5 bases, with 12 bases between them. The DNA for the CDR3 is TGTGCCAGCTCATCAAATGACTTATATGGCTACACCTTC. It codes for CASSSNDLYGYTF.

The count of this clone is one. V and J are TRBV30 and TRBJ2-2, with 7 positions matching TRBD2. This CDR3 has 12 amino acids. Germline lookup yields CDR1 GTSNPN and CDR2 SVGIG (reference sequence). The J segment lost 6 bases and the V segment lost 4 bases, leaving 2 bases of the junction unmatched. CDR3 sequence: CAWNRGAGELFF. The CDR3, as DNA: TGTGCCTGGAATCGGGGGGCCGGGGAGCTGTTTTTT.